Presented here are 28 T cell receptor beta chains from one specimen sequenced in a study of cytomegalovirus exposure and HLA in healthy donors (dated by TCRdb to 2015 to 2018). Library preparation used the immunoSEQ multiplex PCR assay. A mixture of 60 forward primers for TCR Vbeta segments and 13 reverse primers for TCR Jbeta segments was used in the multiplex PCR. TCRdb obtained this table from immuneACCESS and retained in-frame rearrangements with V and J assigned. These tables miss some clones; where compared with another copy, unresolved V genes account for less than half of the shortfall, and the remainder is unexplained. The sample profile shows 100,000 to 140,000 clones; 73% of them were found once. The ten most abundant clones make up 7.8% of the sample. Sequenced: PBMCs. Receptors originate from a man aged 25-45 years in good health and CMV-seronegative.

The chain has TRBV27 and TRBJ2-1; 9 nucleotides match TRBD2. CDR1 is MNHEY, CDR2 SMNVEV, per germline (reference sequence). The CDR3 covers 19 residues. Trimming took 1 base from V and 5 from J; bases not matched to a gene: 15. For the CDR3, the DNA is TGTGCCAGCAGTTTATACCTCGGGGTGGGAGCGGGAGGACACAATGAGCAGTTCTTC. It codes for CASSLYLGVGAGGHNEQFF.

The gene calls are TRBV5-1 and TRBJ2-7; a possible D gene is TRBD1 (6 bases). V was trimmed by 2 bases and J by 2 bases, leaving 11 bases between them. CDR1 SGHRS and CDR2 YFSETQ come from the germline V gene. This CDR3 region has 14 residues. The CDR3 DNA is TGCGCCAGCAGCTTTAACAGGGACACCTACGAGCAGTACTTC. This codes for CASSFNRDTYEQYF.

This chain links TRBV6-5 with TRBJ1-2; D is unresolved. This CDR3 is 14 amino acids long. From germline, CDR1 is MNHEY and CDR2 SVGAGI. Deletions cut 2 bases from V and 4 bases from J, with 11 bases between. CDR3 amino acids: CASSYSQWPYGYTF. The CDR3 DNA follows: TGTGCCAGCAGTTACAGTCAGTGGCCCTATGGCTACACCTTC.

In this sample, this clone turned up a few times. The rearrangement links TRBV11-2 to TRBJ2-1; D gene ambiguous. V dropped 5 bases and J dropped 3 bases, with 8 bases sitting between them. The germline V gene encodes CDR1 SGHAT and CDR2 FQNNGV. The CDR3 sequence is 13 residues long. CDR3 residues: CASSPVNYNEQFF. The CDR3, as DNA: TGTGCCAGCAGCCCCGTTAACTACAATGAGCAGTTCTTC. Looking up the rest from reference TRBV11-2 and TRBJ2-1 gives the full variable domain: EAGVAQSPRYKIIEKRQSVAFWCNPISGHATLYWYQQILGQGPKLLIQFQNNGVVDDSQLPKDRFSAERLKGVDSTLKIQPAKLEDSAVYLCASSPVNYNEQFFGPGTRLTVL.

The chain carries TRBV30 and TRBJ2-7; D perhaps matches TRBD1 (5 bases). V was cut by 3 bases and J by 6 bases, with 15 bases left in between. The germline CDR1 and CDR2 sequences are GTSNPN and SVGIG (reference sequence). This CDR3 is built from 13 residues. The CDR3, as DNA: TGTGCCTGGAGACGACAGCCACGAGCCGAGCAGTACTTC. Amino acids: CAWRRQPRAEQYF.

The chain couples TRBV29-1 to TRBJ2-5; perhaps TRBD2 as D (6 bases). V gave up 4 bases and J gave up 2 bases, with 11 bases separating them. This CDR3 contains 13 residues. Germline-derived CDR1 and CDR2 are SQVTM and ANQGSEA. CDR3 amino acids: CSVVLALQETQYF. DNA of the CDR3: TGCAGCGTTGTACTAGCCTTACAAGAGACCCAGTACTTC.

The rearrangement uses TRBV6-1 and TRBJ2-6; no clear D. The V end was cut by 2 bases, the J end by 5 bases, with 4 bases between. The CDR3 has 13 residues. Germline CDR1 is MNHNS and CDR2 is SASEGT. The CDR3 nucleotides are TGTGCCAGCAGTGAATCCTGGGCCAACGTCCTGACTTTC. This encodes CASSESWANVLTF.

This chain joins TRBV6-1 and TRBJ2-7; D remains ambiguous. This CDR3 region has 10 residues. V lost 5 bases and J lost 7, with 6 bases in between. The V gene's germline CDR1 is MNHNS and CDR2 SASEGT. Here the CDR3 DNA reads TGTGCCAGCAGTAGTCGGGAGCAGTACTTC. Its protein product is CASSSREQYF.

This clone has a handful of counts. This chain links TRBV28 with TRBJ2-5; TRBD2 agrees at 9 bases. V lost 7 bases and J lost 4; bases outside the gene matches: 13. Germline values: CDR1 MDHEN, CDR2 SYDVKM. This CDR3 comprises 16 residues. The CDR3 coding sequence is TGTGCCAGCACGACCTTTGGACTAGCGCTACGAGAGACCCAGTACTTC. As protein: CASTTFGLALRETQYF. Filled out from reference TRBV28 and TRBJ2-5, the complete variable domain reads DVKVTQSSRYLVKRTGEKVFLECVQDMDHENMFWYRQDPGLGLRLIYFSYDVKMKEKGDIPEGYSVSREKKERFSLILESASTNQTSMYLCASTTFGLALRETQYFGPGTRLLVL.

The table lists this clone with a few counts. The chain combines TRBV7-8 with TRBJ2-1; tentative D call: TRBD2 (5 bases). Germline CDR1 is SGHVS and CDR2 is FQNEAQ. Trimming cost V 5 bases and J 5 bases, with 22 bases left between them. CDR3 length: 17 amino acids. The CDR3 reads CASSEQIGPFGDNEQFF. For the CDR3, the DNA is TGTGCCAGCAGCGAACAAATAGGACCCTTCGGGGACAATGAGCAGTTCTTC.

In this sample, this clone turned up a few times. The chain couples TRBV5-4 to TRBJ2-3; the D is unclear. The V end was cut by 0 bases, the J end by 0 bases, with 11 bases between. The CDR3 runs 16 residues. Germline V lookup: CDR1 SGHNT, CDR2 YYREEE (reference sequence). The CDR3 is CASSLGATTSTDTQYF. In nucleotides, the CDR3 is TGTGCCAGCAGCTTGGGGGCGACAACTAGCACAGATACGCAGTATTTT.

This rearrangement joins TRBV7-2 to TRBJ2-7; TRBD2 matches 7 bases. V was pared by 5 bases and J by 2 bases, with 9 bases of the junction left unmatched. Germline values: CDR1 SGHTA, CDR2 FQGNSA. The CDR3 consists of 15 residues. The CDR3 protein is CASSPEGGSTYEQYF. CDR3 in DNA: TGTGCCAGCAGCCCAGAGGGCGGGAGTACCTACGAGCAGTACTTC.

The genes are TRBV28 and TRBJ2-3; 9 nucleotides align to TRBD1. CDR1 and CDR2 from the germline V gene are MDHEN and SYDVKM. The trim removed 5 bases at V and 1 base at J, leaving 4 bases unmatched. CDR3 length equals 15 residues. CDR3 nucleotides: TGTGCCAGCAGTCTACAGGGGGCACGCACAGATACGCAGTATTTT. Protein: CASSLQGARTDTQYF.

J is TRBJ2-2 and V is TRBV30; a possible D gene is TRBD1 (5 bases). The CDR3 contains 16 residues. Per the germline V gene, CDR1 is GTSNPN and CDR2 is SVGIG (reference sequence). V was trimmed by 2 bases and J by 4 bases, leaving 17 bases between them. The CDR3 DNA reads as TGTGCCTGGAGTTTATCGTGGCAGGGTCCCACCGGGGAGCTGTTTTTT. Translation gives CAWSLSWQGPTGELFF.

This clone was detected many times. J is TRBJ2-4 and V is TRBV4-1; 9 bases align to TRBD2. This CDR3 contains 18 residues. Trimming removed 0 bases from V and 8 bases from J; junction bases left unmatched: 14. Germline V gives CDR1 MGHRA, CDR2 YSYEKL. DNA of the CDR3: TGCGCCAGCAGCCAAGAAGGAAGCGCGGGGGGGCCGGGAGACATTCAGTACTTC. It translates to CASSQEGSAGGPGDIQYF.

This chain joins TRBV9 and TRBJ2-2, with 9 bases matching TRBD2. CDR3 length equals 14 residues. The germline V gene encodes CDR1 SGDLS and CDR2 YYNGEE. V shed 8 bases, J shed 4 bases, and the junction held 6 bases outside the gene matches. The CDR3 sequence: CASSGTSSTGELFF. Here the CDR3 DNA reads TGTGCCAGTTCCGGGACTAGCTCCACCGGGGAGCTGTTTTTT.

This clone was detected only a few times. The chain couples TRBV5-6 to TRBJ1-1; 10 nucleotides agree with TRBD1. Trimming at V came to 0 bases and at J to 6 bases, leaving 11 bases not matched to a gene. CDR3 length: 17 amino acids. Germline values: CDR1 SGHDT, CDR2 YYEEEE. The CDR3 nucleotides read TGTGCCAGCAGCTTGGGGTCAACCCGGGACAGGGGCCCTGAAGCTTTCTTT. Translation: CASSLGSTRDRGPEAFF.

The chain links TRBV7-9 to TRBJ1-1; 7 bases fit TRBD1. This CDR3 is 14 amino acids long. Germline values: CDR1 SEHNR, CDR2 FQNEAQ (reference sequence). The J segment lost 0 bases and the V segment lost 10 bases, leaving 8 bases of the junction unmatched. The CDR3 spells CAIGLDRVNTEAFF. The CDR3 region has the DNA TGTGCCATCGGGTTAGACAGGGTGAACACTGAAGCTTTCTTT. Looking up the rest from reference TRBV7-9 and TRBJ1-1 gives the full variable domain: DTGVSQNPRHKITKRGQNVTFRCDPISEHNRLYWYRQTLGQGPEFLTYFQNEAQLEKSRLLSDRFSAERPKGSFSTLEIQRTEQGDSAMYLCAIGLDRVNTEAFFGQGTRLTVV.

The rearrangement uses TRBV6-5 and TRBJ2-7, with 8 bases matching TRBD2. The CDR3 has 16 residues. From germline, CDR1 is MNHEY and CDR2 SVGAGI. The V and J ends lost 0 bases and 3 bases, in that order; junction bases with no gene match: 7. CDR3 nucleotides: TGTGCCAGCAGTTACTCAATTAGCGGGACCAGCTACGAGCAGTACTTC. Translating gives CASSYSISGTSYEQYF.

The chain uses TRBV25-1 and TRBJ2-1, with TRBD1 matching over 7 bases. V was clipped by 4 bases and J by 6 bases; unmatched bases: 15. Germline V gene data show CDR1 as MGHDK and CDR2 as SYGVNS. The CDR3 has 17 amino acids. In DNA, the CDR3 is TGTGCCAGCAGTGCCCCGAAGACAGGGATCGTTCTCAATGAGCAGTTCTTC. The encoded protein is CASSAPKTGIVLNEQFF. Looking up the rest from reference TRBV25-1 and TRBJ2-1 gives the full variable domain: EADIYQTPRYLVIGTGKKITLECSQTMGHDKMYWYQQDPGMELHLIHYSYGVNSTEKGDLSSESTVSRIRTEHFPLTLESARPSHTSQYLCASSAPKTGIVLNEQFFGPGTRLTVL.

This clone has just a few counts. The chain combines TRBV5-4 with TRBJ1-1, with 7 bases aligning to TRBD1. Germline V gene lookup returns CDR1 SGHNT and CDR2 YYREEE (reference sequence). The V gene end was trimmed by 0 bases and the J gene end by 4 bases; junction bases not matched to a gene: 6. The CDR3 has 15 amino acids. CDR3 sequence: CASSLETGWSTEAFF. The CDR3 coding sequence is TGTGCCAGCAGCTTGGAGACAGGGTGGAGCACTGAAGCTTTCTTT.

The chain recombines TRBV6-5 with TRBJ2-1; D call uncertain. Germline CDR1 and CDR2: MNHEY and SVGAGI. The CDR3 spans 13 residues. V lost 2 bases, J lost 3 bases, and 5 bases lay in between. CDR3 loop: CASSYDNYNEQFF. The CDR3 nucleotides read TGTGCCAGCAGTTACGACAACTACAATGAGCAGTTCTTC.

This chain joins TRBV7-2 and TRBJ2-5; TRBD1 agrees at 7 bases. With the DNA end fitting TRBJ2-7 better, the J assignment may be wrong. CDR3 length: 14 amino acids. Germline lookup yields CDR1 SGHTA and CDR2 FQGNSA. The CDR3 sequence is CASSINRGSYEQYF. For the CDR3, the DNA is TGTGCCAGCAGCATAAACAGGGGCTCCTACGAGCAGTACTTC.

There are a few counts of this clone. The DNA for the CDR3 is TGTGCCAGCAGCAAAGCGCTCCTGAGCTCCTATAATTCACCCCTCCACTTT. Protein sequence: CASSKALLSSYNSPLHF. J is TRBJ1-6 and V is TRBV21-1. TRBV21-1 is annotated as a pseudogene. The CDR3 extends over 17 amino acids.

This clone was picked up a small number of times. The chain is built from TRBV28 and TRBJ2-7, with 9 nucleotides matching TRBD1. CDR3 length: 15 residues. Germline V gene lookup returns CDR1 MDHEN and CDR2 SYDVKM. V was pared by 7 bases and J by 3 bases, with 10 bases of the junction left unmatched. CDR3 sequence: CASIKPGQGRYEQYF. CDR3 DNA: TGTGCCAGCATAAAGCCGGGACAGGGACGCTACGAGCAGTACTTC.

The chain carries TRBV5-1 and TRBJ1-1; D unclear. Germline CDR1 and CDR2: SGHRS and YFSETQ. The CDR3 is 15 residues long. Trimming took off 1 base at V and 5 bases at J, with 15 bases between the two ends. CDR3 sequence: CASSLNPGTRTEAFF. CDR3 bases: TGCGCCAGCAGCTTGAACCCGGGTACGAGAACTGAAGCTTTCTTT.

The rearrangement joins TRBV9 to TRBJ2-7, with 14 bases identical to TRBD2. The CDR3 totals 15 residues. Trimming cost V 4 bases and J 7 bases; bases outside gene matches: 7. CDR1 is SGDLS and CDR2 is YYNGEE in the germline V gene. The DNA of the CDR3 is TGTGCCAGCAGCTTATCGGGACTAGCGGGAGTAGAGCAGTACTTC. This gives the protein CASSLSGLAGVEQYF.

The rearrangement uses TRBV19 and TRBJ2-3; 10 nucleotides line up with TRBD1. CDR3 length equals 16 residues. Germline-derived CDR1 and CDR2 are LNHDA and SQIVND (reference sequence). The junction had 10 bases not matched to a gene; V was cut back by 5 bases and J by 5 bases. The CDR3 nucleotides are TGTGCCAGTAGTGGGCCTCGGGACAGGGGCAGAGATACGCAGTATTTT. It codes for CASSGPRDRGRDTQYF.